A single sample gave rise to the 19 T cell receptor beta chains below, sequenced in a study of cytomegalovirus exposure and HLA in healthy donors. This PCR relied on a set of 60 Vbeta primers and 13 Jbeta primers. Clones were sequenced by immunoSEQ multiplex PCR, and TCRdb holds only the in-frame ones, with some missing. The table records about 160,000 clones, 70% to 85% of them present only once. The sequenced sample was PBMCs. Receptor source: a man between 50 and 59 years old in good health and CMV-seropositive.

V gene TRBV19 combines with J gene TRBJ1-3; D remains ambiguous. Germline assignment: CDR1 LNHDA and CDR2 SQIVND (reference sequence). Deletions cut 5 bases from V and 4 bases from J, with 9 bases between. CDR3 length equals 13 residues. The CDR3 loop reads CASSPEVGNTIYF. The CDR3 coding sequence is TGTGCCAGTAGTCCCGAGGTCGGAAACACCATATATTTT.

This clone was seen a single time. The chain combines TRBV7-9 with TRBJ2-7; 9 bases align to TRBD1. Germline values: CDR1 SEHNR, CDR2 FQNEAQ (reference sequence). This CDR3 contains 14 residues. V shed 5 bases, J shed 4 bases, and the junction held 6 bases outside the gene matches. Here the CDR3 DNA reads TGTGCCAGCAGCCCTACAGGGGGCGGGTACGAGCAGTACTTC. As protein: CASSPTGGGYEQYF.

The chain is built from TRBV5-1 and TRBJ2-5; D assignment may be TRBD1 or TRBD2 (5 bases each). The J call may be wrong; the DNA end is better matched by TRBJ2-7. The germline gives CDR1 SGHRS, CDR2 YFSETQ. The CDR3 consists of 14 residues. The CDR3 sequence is CASSSTGTDYEQYF. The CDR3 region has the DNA TGCGCCAGCAGCTCCACCGGGACGGACTACGAGCAGTACTTC.

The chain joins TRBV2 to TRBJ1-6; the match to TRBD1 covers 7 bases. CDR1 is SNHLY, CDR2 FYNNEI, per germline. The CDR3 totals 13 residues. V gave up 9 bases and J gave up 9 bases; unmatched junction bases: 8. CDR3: CASVLQGVSPLHF. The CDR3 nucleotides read TGTGCCAGTGTTTTGCAGGGGGTTTCACCCCTCCACTTT.

The CDR3 DNA is TGCGCCACAACCGGGGGGACTCTACCGGGTGGCACCGGGGAGCTGTTTTTT. Its protein is CATTGGTLPGGTGELFF. The V gene is TRBV5-1, the J gene TRBJ2-2; 7 nucleotides match TRBD2. CDR3 length equals 17 residues. The germline gives CDR1 SGHRS, CDR2 YFSETQ. After removal of 9 bases from V and 4 bases from J, the junction contained 18 bases not matched to a gene.

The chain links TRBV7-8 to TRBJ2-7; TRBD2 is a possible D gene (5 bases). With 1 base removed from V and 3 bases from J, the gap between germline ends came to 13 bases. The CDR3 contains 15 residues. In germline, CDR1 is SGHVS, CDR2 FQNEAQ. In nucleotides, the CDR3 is TGTGCCAGCAGCTTAGGGGTTTGGAGGATCTACGAGCAGTACTTC. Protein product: CASSLGVWRIYEQYF.

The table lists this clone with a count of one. Here the CDR3 DNA reads TGTGCCAGCAGTGAAACCCCCATGGACAGGATCACAGATACGCAGTATTTT. Translated, it gives CASSETPMDRITDTQYF. The chain carries TRBV6-1 and TRBJ2-3; 7 bases line up with TRBD1. CDR3 length equals 17 residues. CDR1 and CDR2 from the germline V gene are MNHNS and SASEGT. With 2 bases clipped from V and 2 bases from J, the junction kept 10 bases outside the gene matches.

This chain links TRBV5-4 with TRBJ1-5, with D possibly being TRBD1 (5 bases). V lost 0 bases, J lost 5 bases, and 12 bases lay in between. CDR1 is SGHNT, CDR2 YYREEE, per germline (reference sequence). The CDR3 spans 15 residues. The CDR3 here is CASSLGGRADQPQHF. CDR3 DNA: TGTGCCAGCAGCTTGGGGGGCAGGGCCGATCAGCCCCAGCATTTT. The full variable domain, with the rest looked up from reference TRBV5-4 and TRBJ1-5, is ETGVTQSPTHLIKTRGQQVTLRCSSQSGHNTVSWYQQALGQGPQFIFQYYREEENGRGNFPPRFSGLQFPNYSSELNVNALELDDSALYLCASSLGGRADQPQHFGDGTRLSIL.

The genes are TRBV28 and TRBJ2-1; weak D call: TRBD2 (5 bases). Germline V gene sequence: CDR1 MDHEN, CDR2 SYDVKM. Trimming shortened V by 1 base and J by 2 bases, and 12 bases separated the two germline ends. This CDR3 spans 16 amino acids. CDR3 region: CASSLSGIVPYNEQFF. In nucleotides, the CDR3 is TGTGCCAGCAGTTTATCGGGGATAGTACCCTACAATGAGCAGTTCTTC.

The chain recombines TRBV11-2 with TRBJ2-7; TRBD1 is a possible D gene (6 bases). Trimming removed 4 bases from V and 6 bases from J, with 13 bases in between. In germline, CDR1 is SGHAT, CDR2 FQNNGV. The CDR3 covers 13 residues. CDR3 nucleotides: TGTGCCAGCAGCTCAACAGTAGGGGGCGAGCAGTACTTC. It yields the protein CASSSTVGGEQYF.

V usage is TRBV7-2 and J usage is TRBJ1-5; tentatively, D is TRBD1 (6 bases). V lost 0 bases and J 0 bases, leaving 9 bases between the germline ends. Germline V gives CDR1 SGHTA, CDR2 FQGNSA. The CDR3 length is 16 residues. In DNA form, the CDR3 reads TGTGCCAGCAGCTTAGCGGGGGCGCGTAGCAATCAGCCCCAGCATTTT. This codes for CASSLAGARSNQPQHF.

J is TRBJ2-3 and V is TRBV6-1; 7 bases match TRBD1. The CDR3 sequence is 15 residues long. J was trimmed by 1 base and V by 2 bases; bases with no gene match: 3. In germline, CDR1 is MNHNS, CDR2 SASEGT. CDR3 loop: CASSEKGTGTDTQYF. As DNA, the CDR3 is TGTGCCAGCAGTGAAAAAGGGACAGGCACAGATACGCAGTATTTT.

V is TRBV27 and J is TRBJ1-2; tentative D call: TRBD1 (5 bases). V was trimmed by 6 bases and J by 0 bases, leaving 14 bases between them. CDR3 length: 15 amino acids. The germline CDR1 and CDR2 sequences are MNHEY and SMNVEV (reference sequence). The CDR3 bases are TGTGCCAGCAGATATTCGGGGGGTTCTAACTATGGCTACACCTTC. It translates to CASRYSGGSNYGYTF.

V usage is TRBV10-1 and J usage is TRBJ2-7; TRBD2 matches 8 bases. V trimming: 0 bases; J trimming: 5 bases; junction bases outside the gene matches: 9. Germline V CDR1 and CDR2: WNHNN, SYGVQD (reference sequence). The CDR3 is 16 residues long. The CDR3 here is CASSESGGTRLHEQYF. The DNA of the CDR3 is TGCGCCAGCAGTGAGTCCGGCGGGACTAGACTCCACGAGCAGTACTTC.

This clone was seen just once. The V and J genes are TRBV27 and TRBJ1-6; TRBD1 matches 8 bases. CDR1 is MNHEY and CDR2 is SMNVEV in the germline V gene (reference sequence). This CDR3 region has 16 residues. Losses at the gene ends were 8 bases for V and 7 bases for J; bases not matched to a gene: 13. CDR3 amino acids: CASGPQGASLNSPLHF. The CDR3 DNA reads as TGTGCCAGCGGACCTCAGGGGGCGAGTCTGAATTCACCCCTCCACTTT.

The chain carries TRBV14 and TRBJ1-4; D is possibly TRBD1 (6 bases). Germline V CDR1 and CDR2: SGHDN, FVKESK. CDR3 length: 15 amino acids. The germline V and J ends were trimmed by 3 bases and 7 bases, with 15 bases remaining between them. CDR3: CASSQTGTKFEKLFF. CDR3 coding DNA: TGTGCCAGCAGCCAGACCGGGACAAAATTTGAAAAACTGTTTTTT.

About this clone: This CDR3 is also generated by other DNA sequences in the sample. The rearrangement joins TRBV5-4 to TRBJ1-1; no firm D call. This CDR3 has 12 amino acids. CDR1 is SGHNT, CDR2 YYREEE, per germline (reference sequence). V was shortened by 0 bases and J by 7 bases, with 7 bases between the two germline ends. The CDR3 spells CASSLAGGEAFF. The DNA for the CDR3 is TGTGCCAGCAGCTTGGCGGGAGGTGAAGCTTTCTTT. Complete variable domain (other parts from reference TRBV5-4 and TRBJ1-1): ETGVTQSPTHLIKTRGQQVTLRCSSQSGHNTVSWYQQALGQGPQFIFQYYREEENGRGNFPPRFSGLQFPNYSSELNVNALELDDSALYLCASSLAGGEAFFGQGTRLTVV.

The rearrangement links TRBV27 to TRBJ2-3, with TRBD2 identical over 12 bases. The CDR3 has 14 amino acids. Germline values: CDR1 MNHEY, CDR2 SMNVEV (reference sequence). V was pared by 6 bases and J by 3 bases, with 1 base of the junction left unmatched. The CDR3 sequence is CASRGTSGTDTQYF. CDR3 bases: TGTGCCAGCAGGGGGACTAGCGGGACAGATACGCAGTATTTT.

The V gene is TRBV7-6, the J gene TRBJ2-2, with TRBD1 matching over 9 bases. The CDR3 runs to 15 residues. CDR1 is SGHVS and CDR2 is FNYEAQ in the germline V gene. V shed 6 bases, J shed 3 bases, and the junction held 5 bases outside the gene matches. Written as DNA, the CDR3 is TGTGCCAGCAGACTTGACAGGGGGGACACCGGGGAGCTGTTTTTT. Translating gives CASRLDRGDTGELFF.